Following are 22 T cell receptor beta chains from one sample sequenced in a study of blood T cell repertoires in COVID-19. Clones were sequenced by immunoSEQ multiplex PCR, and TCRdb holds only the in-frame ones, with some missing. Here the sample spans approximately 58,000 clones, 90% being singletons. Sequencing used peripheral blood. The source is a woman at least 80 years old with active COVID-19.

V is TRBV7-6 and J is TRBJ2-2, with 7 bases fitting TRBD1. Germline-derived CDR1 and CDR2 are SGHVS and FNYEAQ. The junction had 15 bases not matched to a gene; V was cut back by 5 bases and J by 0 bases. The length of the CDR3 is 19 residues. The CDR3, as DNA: TGTGCCAGCAGCCAGCGCGCCCGGGACAGAGAATCGAACACCGGGGAGCTGTTTTTT. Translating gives CASSQRARDRESNTGELFF.

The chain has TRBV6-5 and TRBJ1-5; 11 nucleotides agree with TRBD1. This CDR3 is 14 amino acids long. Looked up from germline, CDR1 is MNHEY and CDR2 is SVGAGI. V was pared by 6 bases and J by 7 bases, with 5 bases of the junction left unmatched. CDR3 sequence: CASRTGTGGQPQHF. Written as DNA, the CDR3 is TGTGCCAGCAGAACTGGGACAGGGGGGCAGCCCCAGCATTTT.

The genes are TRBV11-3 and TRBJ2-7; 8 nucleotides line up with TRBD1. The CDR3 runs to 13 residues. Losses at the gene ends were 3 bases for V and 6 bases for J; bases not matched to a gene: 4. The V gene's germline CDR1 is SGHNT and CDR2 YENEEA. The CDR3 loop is CASSFDRGVEQYV. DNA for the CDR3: TGTGCCAGCAGCTTCGACAGGGGTGTCGAGCAGTACGTC.

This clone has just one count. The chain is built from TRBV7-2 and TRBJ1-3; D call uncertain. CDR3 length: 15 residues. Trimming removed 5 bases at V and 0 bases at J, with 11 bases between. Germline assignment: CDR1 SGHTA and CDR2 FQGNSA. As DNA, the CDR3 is TGTGCCAGCAGCATCAACAGTATCTCTGGAAACACCATATATTTT. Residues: CASSINSISGNTIYF. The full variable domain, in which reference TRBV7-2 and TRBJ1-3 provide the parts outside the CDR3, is GAGVSQSPSNKVTEKGKDVELRCDPISGHTALYWYRQSLGQGLEFLIYFQGNSAPDKSGLPSDRFSAERTGGSVSTLTIQRTQQEDSAVYLCASSINSISGNTIYFGEGSWLTVV.

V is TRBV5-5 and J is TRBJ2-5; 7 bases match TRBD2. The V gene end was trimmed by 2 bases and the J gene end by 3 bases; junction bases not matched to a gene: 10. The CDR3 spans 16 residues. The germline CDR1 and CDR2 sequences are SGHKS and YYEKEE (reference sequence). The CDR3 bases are TGTGCCAGCAGCTTTTATCGGGGGGAGGCCAAAGAGACCCAGTACTTC. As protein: CASSFYRGEAKETQYF.

The CDR3 nucleotides read TGTGCCAGCAGCCAGCCGGGACAGGGAACTGAAGCTTTCTTT. Translation: CASSQPGQGTEAFF. The V and J genes are TRBV5-5 and TRBJ1-1; 9 bases line up with TRBD1. The CDR3 totals 14 residues. V was pared by 4 bases and J by 5 bases, with 6 bases of the junction left unmatched. CDR1 and CDR2 (germline): SGHKS, YYEKEE (reference sequence).

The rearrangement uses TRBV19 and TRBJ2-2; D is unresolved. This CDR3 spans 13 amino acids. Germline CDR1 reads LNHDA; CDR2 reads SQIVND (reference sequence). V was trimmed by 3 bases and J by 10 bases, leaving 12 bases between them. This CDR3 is CASSIFGSKELFF. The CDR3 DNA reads TGTGCCAGTAGTATTTTCGGGTCCAAGGAGCTGTTTTTT.

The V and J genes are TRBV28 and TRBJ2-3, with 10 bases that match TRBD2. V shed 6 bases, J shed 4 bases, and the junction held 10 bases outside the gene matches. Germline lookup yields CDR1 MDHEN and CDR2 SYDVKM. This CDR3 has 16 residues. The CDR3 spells CASSSSGLATPDTQYF. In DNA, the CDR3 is TGTGCCAGCAGCTCCTCGGGACTAGCGACCCCAGATACGCAGTATTTT. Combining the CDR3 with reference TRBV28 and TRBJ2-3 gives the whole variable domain DVKVTQSSRYLVKRTGEKVFLECVQDMDHENMFWYRQDPGLGLRLIYFSYDVKMKEKGDIPEGYSVSREKKERFSLILESASTNQTSMYLCASSSSGLATPDTQYFGPGTRLTVL.

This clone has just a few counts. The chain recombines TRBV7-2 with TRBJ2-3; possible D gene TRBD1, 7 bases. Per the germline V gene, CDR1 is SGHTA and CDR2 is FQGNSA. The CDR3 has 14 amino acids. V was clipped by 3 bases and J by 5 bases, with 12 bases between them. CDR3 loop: CASSFGGGRDTQYF. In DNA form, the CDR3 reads TGTGCCAGCAGCTTTGGAGGGGGCAGAGATACGCAGTATTTT.

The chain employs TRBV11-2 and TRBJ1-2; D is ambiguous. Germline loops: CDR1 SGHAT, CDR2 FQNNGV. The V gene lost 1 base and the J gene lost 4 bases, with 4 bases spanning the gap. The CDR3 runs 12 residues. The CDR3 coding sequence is TGTGCCAGCAGCTTAGGTCTCTATGGCTACACCTTC. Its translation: CASSLGLYGYTF.

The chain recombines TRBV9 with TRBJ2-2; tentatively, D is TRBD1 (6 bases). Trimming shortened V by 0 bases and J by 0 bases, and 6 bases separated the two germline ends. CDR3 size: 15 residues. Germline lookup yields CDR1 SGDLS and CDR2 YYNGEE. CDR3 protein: CASSVGTANTGELFF. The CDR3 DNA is TGTGCCAGCAGCGTAGGGACAGCGAACACCGGGGAGCTGTTTTTT.

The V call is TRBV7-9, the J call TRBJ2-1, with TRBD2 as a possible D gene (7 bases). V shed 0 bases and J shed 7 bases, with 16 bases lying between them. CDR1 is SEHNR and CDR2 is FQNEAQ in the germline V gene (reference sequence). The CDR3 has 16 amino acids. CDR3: CASSLAGGGPVNEQFF. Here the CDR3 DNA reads TGTGCCAGCAGCTTAGCTGGGGGGGGGCCCGTGAATGAGCAGTTCTTC.

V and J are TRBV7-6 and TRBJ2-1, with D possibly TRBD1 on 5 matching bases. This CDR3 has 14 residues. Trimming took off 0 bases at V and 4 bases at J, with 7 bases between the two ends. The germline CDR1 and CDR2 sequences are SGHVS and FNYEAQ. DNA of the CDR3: TGTGCCAGCAGCTTAGCACAGGCGTACAATGAGCAGTTCTTC. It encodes CASSLAQAYNEQFF.

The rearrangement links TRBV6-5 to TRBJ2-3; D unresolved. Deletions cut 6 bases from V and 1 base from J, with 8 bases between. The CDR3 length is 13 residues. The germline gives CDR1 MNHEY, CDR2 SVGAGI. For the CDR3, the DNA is TGTGCCAGCAGACCAAGCGGCACAGATACGCAGTATTTT. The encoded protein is CASRPSGTDTQYF.

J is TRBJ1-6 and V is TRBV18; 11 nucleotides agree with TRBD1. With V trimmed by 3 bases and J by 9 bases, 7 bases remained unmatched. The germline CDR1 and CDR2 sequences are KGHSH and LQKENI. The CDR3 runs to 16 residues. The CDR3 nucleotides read TGTGCCAGCTCACCCGGACAGGGGGCCACGGCTTCACCCCTCCACTTT. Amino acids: CASSPGQGATASPLHF.

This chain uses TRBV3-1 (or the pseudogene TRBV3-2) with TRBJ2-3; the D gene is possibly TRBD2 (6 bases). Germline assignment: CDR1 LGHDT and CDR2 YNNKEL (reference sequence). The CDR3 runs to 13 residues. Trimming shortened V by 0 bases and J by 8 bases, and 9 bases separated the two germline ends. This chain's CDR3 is CASSQDAEGTQYF. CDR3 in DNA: TGTGCCAGCAGCCAAGACGCGGAGGGTACGCAGTATTTT.

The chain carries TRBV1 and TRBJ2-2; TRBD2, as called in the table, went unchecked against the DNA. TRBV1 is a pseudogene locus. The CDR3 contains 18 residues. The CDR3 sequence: CTSSQGGLDNKNTGELFF. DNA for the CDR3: TGCACCAGCAGCCAAGGGGGACTGGATAATAAGAACACCGGGGAGCTGTTTTTT.

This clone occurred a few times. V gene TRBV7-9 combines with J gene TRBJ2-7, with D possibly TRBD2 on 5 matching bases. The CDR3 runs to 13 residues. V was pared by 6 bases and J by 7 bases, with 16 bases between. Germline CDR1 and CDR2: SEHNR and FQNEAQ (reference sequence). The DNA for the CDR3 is TGTGCCAGCAGTTCGGGGTATAGTAGGGAGCAGTACTTC. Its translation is CASSSGYSREQYF.

The CDR3 bases are TGTGCCACCAGTGCCGCCGGACTAGGCACAGATACGCAGTATTTT. As protein: CATSAAGLGTDTQYF. The chain carries TRBV24-1 and TRBJ2-3, with 7 nucleotides matching TRBD2. Germline assignment: CDR1 KGHDR and CDR2 SFDVKD. CDR3 length: 15 amino acids. Trimming took 5 bases from V and 1 from J; bases not matched to a gene: 5.

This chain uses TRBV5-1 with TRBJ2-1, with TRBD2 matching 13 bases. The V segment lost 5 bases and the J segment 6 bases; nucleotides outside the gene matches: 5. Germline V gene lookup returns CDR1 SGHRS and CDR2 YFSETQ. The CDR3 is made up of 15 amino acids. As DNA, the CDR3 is TGCGCCAGCAGGGGCGGACTAGCGGGAGTCAATGAGCAGTTCTTC. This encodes CASRGGLAGVNEQFF.

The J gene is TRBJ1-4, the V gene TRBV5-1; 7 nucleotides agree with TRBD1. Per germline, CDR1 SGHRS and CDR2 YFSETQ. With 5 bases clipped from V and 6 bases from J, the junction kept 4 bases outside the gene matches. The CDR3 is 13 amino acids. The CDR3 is CASRGTADEKLFF. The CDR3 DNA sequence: TGCGCCAGCAGAGGGACAGCCGATGAAAAACTGTTTTTT.

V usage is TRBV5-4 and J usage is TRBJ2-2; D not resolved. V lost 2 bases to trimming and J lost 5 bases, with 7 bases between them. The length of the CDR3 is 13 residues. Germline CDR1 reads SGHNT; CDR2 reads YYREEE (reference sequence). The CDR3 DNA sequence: TGTGCCAGCAGCTTAGACTTGACCGGGGAGCTGTTTTTT. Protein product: CASSLDLTGELFF.